These 17 T cell receptor beta chains were sequenced from one sample in a study of CXCR3-negative and CXCR3-positive naive CD8 T cells (dated by TCRdb to 2018 to 2020). Sequencer: NextSeq 550. The Human TCR Profiling Kit (MiLaboratory) was used to make UMI-labeled 5' RACE TRB cDNA libraries. After reprocessing by TCRdb, each CDR3 protein sequence is one entry, and no DNA is given. This sample's records show tens of thousands of distinct CDR3 sequences. Around 0.99% of the sample belongs to the ten largest clones. The sequenced sample was naive CXCR3- CD8+ T cells from blood. The cell subset or site label on this specimen signifies: CD45RO-CCR7+CD27+CD95- naive CD8+ T cells lacking CXCR3 (TNR3-). Source of these receptors: a human donor in good health. Some clones in this sample may be carry-over from other donors' samples.

This sequence joins TRBV29-1 and TRBJ2-7; TCRdb picks TRBD1, but there is no DNA to check that call. Germline lookup yields CDR1 SQVTM and CDR2 ANQGSEA. The CDR3 sequence is 13 residues long. CDR3 protein: CSVRTGTLYEQYF.

V is TRBV7-9 and J is TRBJ1-5; the D call from TCRdb, TRBD1, cannot be confirmed without DNA. CDR3 length: 14 residues. CDR1 is SEHNR and CDR2 is FQNEAQ in the germline V gene (reference sequence). Here the CDR3 reads CASSPDRGNQPQHF.

The chain links TRBV7-6 to TRBJ2-6; TCRdb indicates TRBD1, and absent DNA this call remains unverified. Germline V lookup: CDR1 SGHVS, CDR2 FNYEAQ. The CDR3 loop spans 18 amino acids. Here the CDR3 reads CASSPPPGQGTWANVLTF. Based on the CDR3 plus reference TRBV7-6 and TRBJ2-6, the full variable domain is GAGVSQSPRYKVTKRGQDVALRCDPISGHVSLYWYRQALGQGPEFLTYFNYEAQQDKSGLPNDRFSAERPEGSISTLTIQRTEQRDSAMYRCASSPPPGQGTWANVLTFGAGSRLTVL.

The chain uses TRBV7-6 and TRBJ2-1. CDR1 and CDR2 from the germline V gene are SGHVS and FNYEAQ. This CDR3 comprises 13 residues. This chain's CDR3 is CASSGDWDNEQFF.

The V gene is TRBV5-1, the J gene TRBJ1-1. Germline V lookup: CDR1 SGHRS, CDR2 YFSETQ. The CDR3 is 13 amino acids. CDR3 in amino acids: CASTFTVNTEAFF.

The chain employs TRBV4-1 and TRBJ2-2; TCRdb's assignment of TRBD2 cannot be checked, as there is no DNA. Germline-derived CDR1 and CDR2 are MGHRA and YSYEKL. The CDR3 is 17 amino acids. Here the CDR3 reads CASSQGKGLTGHGELFF.

The V call is TRBV29-1, the J call TRBJ2-7; TCRdb proposes TRBD1, but this gene call is untestable without DNA. The V gene's germline CDR1 is SQVTM and CDR2 ANQGSEA. This CDR3 comprises 14 residues. CDR3 region: CSAVSNKVPYEQYF.

The V gene is TRBV7-9, the J gene TRBJ1-1. The germline V gene has CDR1 SEHNR and CDR2 FQNEAQ (reference sequence). The CDR3 is 14 residues long. The CDR3 loop is CASSLVTSYTEAFF.

V gene TRBV12-5 combines with J gene TRBJ1-1; absent DNA, TCRdb's TRBD1 call cannot be checked. Germline loops: CDR1 LGHNT, CDR2 FRNRAP. CDR3 length: 14 residues. The CDR3 sequence: CASVPDRGLTEAFF.

The CDR3: CASSPPLAGESYNEQFF. The J gene is TRBJ2-1, the V gene TRBV7-9; the TRBD2 assignment by TCRdb is unverifiable without DNA. The CDR3 has 17 residues. Germline V gives CDR1 SEHNR, CDR2 FQNEAQ (reference sequence). Looking up the rest from reference TRBV7-9 and TRBJ2-1 gives the full variable domain: DTGVSQNPRHKITKRGQNVTFRCDPISEHNRLYWYRQTLGQGPEFLTYFQNEAQLEKSRLLSDRFSAERPKGSFSTLEIQRTEQGDSAMYLCASSPPLAGESYNEQFFGPGTRLTVL.

The genes are TRBV9 and TRBJ2-3; TCRdb's D gene call, TRBD2, goes unchecked for lack of DNA. Germline CDR1 is SGDLS and CDR2 is YYNGEE. CDR3 length: 16 residues. The CDR3 is CASSAGGGAWVDTQYF. Together with reference TRBV9 and TRBJ2-3, the CDR3 gives the full variable domain: DSGVTQTPKHLITATGQRVTLRCSPRSGDLSVYWYQQSLDQGLQFLIQYYNGEERAKGNILERFSAQQFPDLHSELNLSSLELGDSALYFCASSAGGGAWVDTQYFGPGTRLTVL.

The chain joins TRBV9 to TRBJ2-7; TCRdb indicates TRBD1, and absent DNA this call remains unverified. This CDR3 has 14 amino acids. Germline-derived CDR1 and CDR2 are SGDLS and YYNGEE. CDR3 protein: CASSVAGVDYEQYF.

V gene TRBV29-1 combines with J gene TRBJ1-2. Germline V gives CDR1 SQVTM, CDR2 ANQGSEA. The CDR3 is 12 residues long. The CDR3 region is CSVEWGLGGYTF.

The chain employs TRBV7-6 and TRBJ2-3; the TCRdb D gene call, TRBD2, has no DNA to confirm it. Germline CDR1 and CDR2: SGHVS and FNYEAQ. This CDR3 is built from 16 residues. CDR3 sequence reads: CASSLGGAGGPDTQYF.

V gene TRBV29-1 combines with J gene TRBJ2-7; the TCRdb D gene call, TRBD2, has no DNA to confirm it. This CDR3 contains 13 residues. CDR1 and CDR2 from the germline V gene are SQVTM and ANQGSEA. The CDR3 protein is CSVVRGGIEEQYF.

This chain joins TRBV11-3 and TRBJ2-1; TCRdb picks TRBD2, but there is no DNA to check that call. The CDR3 is 14 residues long. Germline assignment: CDR1 SGHNT and CDR2 YENEEA. Here the CDR3 reads CASSPDSDYLSQFF.

The V gene is TRBV29-1, the J gene TRBJ2-1. Germline assignment: CDR1 SQVTM and CDR2 ANQGSEA. The CDR3 length is 11 residues. CDR3: CSAAAYNEQFF.